This T cell receptor (beta chain) was captured in a study of blood T cells in healthy people across ages. This clonotype was seen a few times. For the second PCR, which ran for about 7 to 12 cycles, a sample-barcoded 5' primer and a J-beta primer mix were used. Researchers report that a template-switch adaptor with 12 random nucleotides tagged each cDNA molecule. A single record per CDR3 protein comes from TCRdb applying MiXCR to the 5' RACE reads. The data contain 920,000 or so distinct CDR3 sequences, over 35% of them singletons. Germline lookup yields CDR1 MNHNY and CDR2 SVGAGI (reference sequence). The CDR3 runs to 12 residues. The ends were cut back, 5 bases at V and 0 bases at J, with 4 bases in the middle.

The TCR originated in a woman between 55 and 75 years old in good health. The chain is built from TRBV6-6 and TRBJ1-1; D gene uncertain. Material: blood. The CDR3 DNA is TGTGCCAGCAGTGGACTGAACACTGAAGCTTTCTTT. Its protein product is CASSGLNTEAFF.